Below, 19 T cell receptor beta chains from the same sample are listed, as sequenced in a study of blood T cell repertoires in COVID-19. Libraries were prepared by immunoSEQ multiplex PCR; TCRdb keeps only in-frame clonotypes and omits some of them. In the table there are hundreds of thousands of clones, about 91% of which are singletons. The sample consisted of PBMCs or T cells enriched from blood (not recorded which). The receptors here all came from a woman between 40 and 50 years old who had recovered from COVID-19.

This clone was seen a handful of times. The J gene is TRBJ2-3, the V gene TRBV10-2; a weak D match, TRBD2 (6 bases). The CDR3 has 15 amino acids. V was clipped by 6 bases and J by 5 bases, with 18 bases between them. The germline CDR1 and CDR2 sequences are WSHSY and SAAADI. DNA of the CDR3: TGCGCCAGCAGAGCATCCGGGACTCCCAGAGATACGCAGTATTTT. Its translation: CASRASGTPRDTQYF.

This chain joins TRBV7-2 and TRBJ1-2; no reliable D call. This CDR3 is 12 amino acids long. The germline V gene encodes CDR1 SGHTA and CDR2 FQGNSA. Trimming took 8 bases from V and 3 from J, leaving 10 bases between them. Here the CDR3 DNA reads TGTGCCAGCGGAGTAGAGTACTATGGCTACACCTTC. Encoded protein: CASGVEYYGYTF.

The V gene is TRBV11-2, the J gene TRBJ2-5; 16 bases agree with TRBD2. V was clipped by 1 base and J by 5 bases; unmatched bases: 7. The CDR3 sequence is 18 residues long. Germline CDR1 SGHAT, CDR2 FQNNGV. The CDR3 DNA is TGTGCCAGCAGCTTAGTGGGGACTAGCGGGGGGGCCTCCGAGACCCAGTACTTC. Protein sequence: CASSLVGTSGGASETQYF.

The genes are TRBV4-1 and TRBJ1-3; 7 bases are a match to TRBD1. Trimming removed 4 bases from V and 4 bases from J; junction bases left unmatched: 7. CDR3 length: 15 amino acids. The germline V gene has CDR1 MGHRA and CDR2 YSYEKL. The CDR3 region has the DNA TGCGCCAGCAGCCTGACAGGGTCTCTAGGAAACACCATATATTTT. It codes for CASSLTGSLGNTIYF.

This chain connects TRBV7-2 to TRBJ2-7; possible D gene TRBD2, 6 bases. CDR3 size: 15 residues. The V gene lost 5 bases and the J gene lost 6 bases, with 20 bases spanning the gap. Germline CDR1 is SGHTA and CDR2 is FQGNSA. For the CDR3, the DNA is TGTGCCAGCAGCCCCGCGACTAGTGTCCTCGCCGAGCAGTACTTC. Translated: CASSPATSVLAEQYF.

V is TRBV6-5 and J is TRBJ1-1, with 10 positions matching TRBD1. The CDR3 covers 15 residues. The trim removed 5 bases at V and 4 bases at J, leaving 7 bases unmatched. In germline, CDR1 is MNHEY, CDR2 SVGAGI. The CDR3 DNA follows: TGTGCCAGCAGTCTGACCCGGACAGGGGGCACTGAAGCTTTCTTT. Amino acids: CASSLTRTGGTEAFF.

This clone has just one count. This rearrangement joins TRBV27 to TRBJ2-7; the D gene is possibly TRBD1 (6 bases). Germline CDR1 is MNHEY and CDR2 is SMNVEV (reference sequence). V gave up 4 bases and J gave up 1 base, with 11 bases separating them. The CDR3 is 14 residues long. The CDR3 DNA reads TGTGCCAGCAGTTGGGACATAGGATCCTACGAGCAGTACTTC. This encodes CASSWDIGSYEQYF.

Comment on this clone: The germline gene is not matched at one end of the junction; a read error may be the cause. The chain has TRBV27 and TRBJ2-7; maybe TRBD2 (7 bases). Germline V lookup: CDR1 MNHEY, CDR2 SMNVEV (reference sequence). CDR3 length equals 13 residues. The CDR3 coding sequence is TGTGCCAGCAGTTTAATGTTCGGGGGGCCTTTTTTCTTC. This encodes CASSLMFGGPFFF.

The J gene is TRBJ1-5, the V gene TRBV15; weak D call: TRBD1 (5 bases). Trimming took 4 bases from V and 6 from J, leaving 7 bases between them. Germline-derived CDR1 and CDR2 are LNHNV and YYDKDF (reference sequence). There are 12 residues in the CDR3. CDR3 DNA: TGTGCCACCAGCATCCAGGGTCAGCCCCAGCATTTT. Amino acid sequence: CATSIQGQPQHF.

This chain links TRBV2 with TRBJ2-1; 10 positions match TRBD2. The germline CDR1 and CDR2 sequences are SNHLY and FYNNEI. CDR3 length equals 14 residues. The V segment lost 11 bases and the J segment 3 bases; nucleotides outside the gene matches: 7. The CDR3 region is CAGKREGLYNEQFF. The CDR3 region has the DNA TGTGCCGGAAAGCGGGAGGGACTCTACAATGAGCAGTTCTTC.

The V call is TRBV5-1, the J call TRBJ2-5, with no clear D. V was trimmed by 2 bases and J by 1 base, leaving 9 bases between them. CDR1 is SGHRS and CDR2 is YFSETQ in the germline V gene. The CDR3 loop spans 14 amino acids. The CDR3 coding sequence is TGCGCCAGCAGCTTAGCAGGAAGCCAAGAGACCCAGTACTTC. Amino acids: CASSLAGSQETQYF.

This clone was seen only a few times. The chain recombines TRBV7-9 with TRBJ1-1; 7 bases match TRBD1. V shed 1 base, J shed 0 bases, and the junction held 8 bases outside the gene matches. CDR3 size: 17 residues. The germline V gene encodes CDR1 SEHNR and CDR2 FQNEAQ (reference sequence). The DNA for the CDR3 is TGTGCCAGCAGCTTAGGGCAGGGGGTGAACTTGAACACTGAAGCTTTCTTT. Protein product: CASSLGQGVNLNTEAFF.

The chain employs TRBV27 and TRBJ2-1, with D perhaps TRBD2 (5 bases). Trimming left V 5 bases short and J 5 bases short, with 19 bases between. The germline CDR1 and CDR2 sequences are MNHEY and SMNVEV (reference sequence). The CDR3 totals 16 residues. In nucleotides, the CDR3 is TGTGCCAGCAGTCCCTCGCCCGGACTTGCTAACAATGAGCAGTTCTTC. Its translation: CASSPSPGLANNEQFF.

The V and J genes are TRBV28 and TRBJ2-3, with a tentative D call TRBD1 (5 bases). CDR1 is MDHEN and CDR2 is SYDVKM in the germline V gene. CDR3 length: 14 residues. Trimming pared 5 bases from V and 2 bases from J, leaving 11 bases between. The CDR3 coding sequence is TGTGCCAGCAGTCCCCGACAGCCCACAGATACGCAGTATTTT. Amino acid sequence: CASSPRQPTDTQYF.

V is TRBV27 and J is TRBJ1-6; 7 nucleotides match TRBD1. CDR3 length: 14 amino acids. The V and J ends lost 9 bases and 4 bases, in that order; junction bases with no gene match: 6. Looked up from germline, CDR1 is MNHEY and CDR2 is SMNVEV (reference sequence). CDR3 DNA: TGTGCCAGGACAGGGAAGGGGTATAATTCACCCCTCCACTTT. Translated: CARTGKGYNSPLHF.

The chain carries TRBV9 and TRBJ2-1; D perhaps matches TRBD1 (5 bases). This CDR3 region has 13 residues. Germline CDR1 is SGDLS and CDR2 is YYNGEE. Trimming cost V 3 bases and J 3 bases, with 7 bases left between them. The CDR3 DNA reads TGTGCCAGCAGCGCAGGGTTCTACAATGAGCAGTTCTTC. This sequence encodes CASSAGFYNEQFF.

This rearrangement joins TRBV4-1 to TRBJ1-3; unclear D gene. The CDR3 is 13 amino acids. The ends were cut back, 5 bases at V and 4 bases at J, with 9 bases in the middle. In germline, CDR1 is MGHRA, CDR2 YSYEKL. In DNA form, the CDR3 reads TGCGCCAGCAGCTACAGAAACGGAAACACCATATATTTT. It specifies CASSYRNGNTIYF.

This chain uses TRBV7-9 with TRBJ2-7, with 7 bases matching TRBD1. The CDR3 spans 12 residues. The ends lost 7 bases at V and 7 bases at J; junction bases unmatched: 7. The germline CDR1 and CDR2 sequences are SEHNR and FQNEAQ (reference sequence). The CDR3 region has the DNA TGTGCCAGCACCGATGCCAGGGGGGAGCAGTACTTC. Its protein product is CASTDARGEQYF.

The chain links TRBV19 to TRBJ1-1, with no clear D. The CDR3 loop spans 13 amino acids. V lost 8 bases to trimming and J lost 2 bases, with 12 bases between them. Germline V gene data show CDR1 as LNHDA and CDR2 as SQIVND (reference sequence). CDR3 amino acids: CASLSESNTEAFF. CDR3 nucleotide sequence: TGTGCCAGTTTATCCGAGTCAAACACTGAAGCTTTCTTT. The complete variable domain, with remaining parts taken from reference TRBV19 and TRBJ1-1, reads DGGITQSPKYLFRKEGQNVTLSCEQNLNHDAMYWYRQDPGQGLRLIYYSQIVNDFQKGDIAEGYSVSREKKESFPLTVTSAQKNPTAFYLCASLSESNTEAFFGQGTRLTVV.